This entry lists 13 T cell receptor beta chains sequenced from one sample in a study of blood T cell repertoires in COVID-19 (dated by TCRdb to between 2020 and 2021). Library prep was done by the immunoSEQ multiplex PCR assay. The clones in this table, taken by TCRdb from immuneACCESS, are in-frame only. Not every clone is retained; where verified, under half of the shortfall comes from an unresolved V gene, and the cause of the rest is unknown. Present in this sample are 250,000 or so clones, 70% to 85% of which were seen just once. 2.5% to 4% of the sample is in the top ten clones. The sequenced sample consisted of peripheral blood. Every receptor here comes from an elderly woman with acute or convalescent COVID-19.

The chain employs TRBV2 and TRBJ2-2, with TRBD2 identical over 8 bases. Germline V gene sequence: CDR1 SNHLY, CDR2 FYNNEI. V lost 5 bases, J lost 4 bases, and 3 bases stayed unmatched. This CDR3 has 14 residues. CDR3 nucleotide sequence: TGTGCCAGCAGTCCGGGACTAGGCACCGGGGAGCTGTTTTTT. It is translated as CASSPGLGTGELFF.

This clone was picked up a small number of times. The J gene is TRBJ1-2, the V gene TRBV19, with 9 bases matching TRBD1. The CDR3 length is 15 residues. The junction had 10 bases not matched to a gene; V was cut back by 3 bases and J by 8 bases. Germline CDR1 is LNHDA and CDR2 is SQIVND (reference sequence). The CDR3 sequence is CASSIRDRVVKGYTF. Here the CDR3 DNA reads TGTGCCAGTAGTATCCGGGACAGGGTGGTTAAAGGCTACACCTTC.

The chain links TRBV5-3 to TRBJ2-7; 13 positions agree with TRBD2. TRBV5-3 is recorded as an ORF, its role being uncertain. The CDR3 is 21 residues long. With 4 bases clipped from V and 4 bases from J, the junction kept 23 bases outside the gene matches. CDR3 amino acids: CARSPRQARTSGSPRVYEQYF. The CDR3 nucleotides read TGTGCCAGAAGCCCCCGACAAGCCCGGACTAGCGGGAGTCCCCGAGTTTACGAGCAGTACTTC.

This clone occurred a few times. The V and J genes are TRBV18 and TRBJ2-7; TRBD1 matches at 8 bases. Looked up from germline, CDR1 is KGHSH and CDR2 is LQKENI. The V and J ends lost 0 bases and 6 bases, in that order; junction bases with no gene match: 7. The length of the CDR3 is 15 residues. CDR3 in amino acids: CASSPPGGQGAEQYF. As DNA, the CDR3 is TGTGCCAGCTCACCACCGGGGGGCCAGGGGGCCGAGCAGTACTTC.

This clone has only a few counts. CDR3 in amino acids: CASSEGGLNTEAFF. Here the CDR3 DNA reads TGTGCCAGCAGTGAGGGGGGGTTGAACACTGAAGCTTTCTTT. The chain has TRBV2 and TRBJ1-1; perhaps TRBD1 as D (5 bases). The germline gives CDR1 SNHLY, CDR2 FYNNEI. This CDR3 spans 14 amino acids. Trimming pared 3 bases from V and 0 bases from J, leaving 8 bases between.

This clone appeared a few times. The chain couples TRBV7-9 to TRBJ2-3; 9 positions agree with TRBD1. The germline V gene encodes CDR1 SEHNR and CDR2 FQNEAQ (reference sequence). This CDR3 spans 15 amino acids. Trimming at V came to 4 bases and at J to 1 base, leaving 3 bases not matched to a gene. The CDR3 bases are TGTGCCAGCAGCTCACGGACAGGGGGCACAGATACGCAGTATTTT. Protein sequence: CASSSRTGGTDTQYF.

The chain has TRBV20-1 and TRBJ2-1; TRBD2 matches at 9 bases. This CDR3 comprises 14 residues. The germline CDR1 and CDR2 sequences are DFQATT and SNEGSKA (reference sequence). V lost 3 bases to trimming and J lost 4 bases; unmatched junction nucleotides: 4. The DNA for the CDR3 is TGCAGTGCTAGTGGCGGGAGGGGGTACAATGAGCAGTTCTTC. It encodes CSASGGRGYNEQFF.

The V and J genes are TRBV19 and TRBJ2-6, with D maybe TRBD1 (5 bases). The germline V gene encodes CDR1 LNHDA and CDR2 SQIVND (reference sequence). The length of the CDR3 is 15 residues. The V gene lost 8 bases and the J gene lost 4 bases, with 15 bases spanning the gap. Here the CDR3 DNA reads TGTGCCAGTTCCCCGGTCCGGACAGGGGCCAACGTCCTGACTTTC. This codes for CASSPVRTGANVLTF.

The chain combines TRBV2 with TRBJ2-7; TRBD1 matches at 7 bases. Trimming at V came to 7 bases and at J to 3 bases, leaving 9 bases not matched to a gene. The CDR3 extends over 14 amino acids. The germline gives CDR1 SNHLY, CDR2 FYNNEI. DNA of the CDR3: TGTGCCAGCAACAAGGGACAGCTCAGCTACGAGCAGTACTTC. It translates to CASNKGQLSYEQYF.

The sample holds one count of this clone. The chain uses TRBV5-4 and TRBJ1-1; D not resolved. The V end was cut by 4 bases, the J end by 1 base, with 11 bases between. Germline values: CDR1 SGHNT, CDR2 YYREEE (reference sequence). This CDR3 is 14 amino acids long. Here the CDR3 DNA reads TGTGCCAGCAGCCCTGGAGGGTGGAACACTGAAGCTTTCTTT. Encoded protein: CASSPGGWNTEAFF.

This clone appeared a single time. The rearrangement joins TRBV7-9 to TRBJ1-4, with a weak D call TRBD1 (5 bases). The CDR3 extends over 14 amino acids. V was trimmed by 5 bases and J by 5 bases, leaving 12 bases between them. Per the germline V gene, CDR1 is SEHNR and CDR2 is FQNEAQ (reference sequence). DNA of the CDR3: TGTGCCAGCAGCCCAGGGTTGGGAAATGAAAAACTGTTTTTT. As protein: CASSPGLGNEKLFF.

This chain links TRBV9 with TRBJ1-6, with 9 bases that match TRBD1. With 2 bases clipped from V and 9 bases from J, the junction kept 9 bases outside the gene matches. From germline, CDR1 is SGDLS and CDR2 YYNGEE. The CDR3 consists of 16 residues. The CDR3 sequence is CASSVRDRAWGSPLHF. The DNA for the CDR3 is TGTGCCAGCAGCGTGCGGGACAGGGCTTGGGGTTCACCCCTCCACTTT.

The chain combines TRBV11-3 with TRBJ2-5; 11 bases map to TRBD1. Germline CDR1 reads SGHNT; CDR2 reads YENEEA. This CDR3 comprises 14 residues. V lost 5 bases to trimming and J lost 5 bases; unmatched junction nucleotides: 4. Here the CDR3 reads CASSLGQGAETQYF. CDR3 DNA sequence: TGTGCCAGCAGCCTCGGACAGGGGGCGGAGACCCAGTACTTC.